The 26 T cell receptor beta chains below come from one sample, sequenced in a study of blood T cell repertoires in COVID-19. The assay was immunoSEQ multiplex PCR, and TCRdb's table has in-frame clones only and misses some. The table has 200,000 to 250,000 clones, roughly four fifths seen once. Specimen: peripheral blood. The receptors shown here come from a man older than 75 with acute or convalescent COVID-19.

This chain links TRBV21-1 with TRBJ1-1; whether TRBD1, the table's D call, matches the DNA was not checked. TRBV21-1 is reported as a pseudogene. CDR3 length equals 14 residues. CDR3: CASSRSKGDTEAFF. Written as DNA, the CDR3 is TGTGCCAGCAGCAGATCCAAGGGGGACACTGAAGCTTTCTTT.

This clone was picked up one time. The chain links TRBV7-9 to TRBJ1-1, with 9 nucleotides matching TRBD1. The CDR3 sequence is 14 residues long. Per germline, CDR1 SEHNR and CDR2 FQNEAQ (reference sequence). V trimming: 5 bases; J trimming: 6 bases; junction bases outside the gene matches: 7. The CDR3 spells CASSAQGAGAEAFF. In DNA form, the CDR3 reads TGTGCCAGCAGCGCACAGGGGGCGGGCGCTGAAGCTTTCTTT.

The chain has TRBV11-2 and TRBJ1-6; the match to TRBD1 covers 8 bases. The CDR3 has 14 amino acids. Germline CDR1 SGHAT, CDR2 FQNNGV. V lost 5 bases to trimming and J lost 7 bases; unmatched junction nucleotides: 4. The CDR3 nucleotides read TGTGCCAGCAGCCGAAGACAGGGGAATTCACCCCTCCACTTT. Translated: CASSRRQGNSPLHF. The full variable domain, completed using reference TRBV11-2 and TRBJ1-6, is EAGVAQSPRYKIIEKRQSVAFWCNPISGHATLYWYQQILGQGPKLLIQFQNNGVVDDSQLPKDRFSAERLKGVDSTLKIQPAKLEDSAVYLCASSRRQGNSPLHFGNGTRLTVT.

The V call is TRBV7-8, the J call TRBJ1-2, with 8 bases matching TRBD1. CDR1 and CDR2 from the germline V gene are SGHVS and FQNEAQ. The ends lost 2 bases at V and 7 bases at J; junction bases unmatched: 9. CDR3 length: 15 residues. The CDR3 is CASSLFPGGSGGYTF. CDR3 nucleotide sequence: TGTGCCAGCAGCTTATTCCCAGGGGGCTCAGGTGGCTACACCTTC.

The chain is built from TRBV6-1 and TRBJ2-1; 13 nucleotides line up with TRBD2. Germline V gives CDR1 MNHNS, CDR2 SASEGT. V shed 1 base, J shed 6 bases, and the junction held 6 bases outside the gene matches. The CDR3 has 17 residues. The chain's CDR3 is CASSEVRGLAGINEQFF. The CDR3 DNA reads TGTGCCAGCAGTGAAGTCCGGGGACTAGCGGGGATCAATGAGCAGTTCTTC.

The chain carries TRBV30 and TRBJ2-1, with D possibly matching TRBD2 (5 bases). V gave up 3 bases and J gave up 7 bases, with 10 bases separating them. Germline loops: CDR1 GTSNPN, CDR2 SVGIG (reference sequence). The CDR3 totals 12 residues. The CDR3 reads CAWRRVSNEQFF. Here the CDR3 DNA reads TGTGCCTGGAGGAGGGTTAGTAATGAGCAGTTCTTC.

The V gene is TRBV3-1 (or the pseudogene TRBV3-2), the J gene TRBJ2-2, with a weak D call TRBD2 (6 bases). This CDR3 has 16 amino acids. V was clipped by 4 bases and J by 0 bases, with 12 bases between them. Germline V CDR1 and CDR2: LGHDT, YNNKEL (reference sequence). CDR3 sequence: CASSPSGLTNTGELFF. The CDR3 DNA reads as TGTGCCAGCAGCCCATCGGGACTTACGAACACCGGGGAGCTGTTTTTT.

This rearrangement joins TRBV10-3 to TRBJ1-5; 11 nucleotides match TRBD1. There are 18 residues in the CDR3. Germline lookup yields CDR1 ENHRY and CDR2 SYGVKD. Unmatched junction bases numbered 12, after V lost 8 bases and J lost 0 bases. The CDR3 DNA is TGTGCCATCCGGTCCGGGACAGGGGGACCCTATAGCAATCAGCCCCAGCATTTT. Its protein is CAIRSGTGGPYSNQPQHF.

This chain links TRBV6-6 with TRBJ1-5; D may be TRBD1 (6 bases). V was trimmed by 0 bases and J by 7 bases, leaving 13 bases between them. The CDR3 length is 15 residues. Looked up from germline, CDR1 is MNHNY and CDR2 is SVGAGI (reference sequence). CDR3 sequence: CASSYSQGRGQPQHF. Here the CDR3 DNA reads TGTGCCAGCAGTTACTCACAGGGACGGGGACAGCCCCAGCATTTT.

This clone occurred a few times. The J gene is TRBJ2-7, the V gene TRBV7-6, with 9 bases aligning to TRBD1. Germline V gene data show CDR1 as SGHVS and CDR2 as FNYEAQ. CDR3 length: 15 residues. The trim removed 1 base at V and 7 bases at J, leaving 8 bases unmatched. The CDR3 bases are TGTGCCAGCAGCTTAGGAAGGACAGGGGTGAGGGAGCAGTACTTC. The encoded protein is CASSLGRTGVREQYF.

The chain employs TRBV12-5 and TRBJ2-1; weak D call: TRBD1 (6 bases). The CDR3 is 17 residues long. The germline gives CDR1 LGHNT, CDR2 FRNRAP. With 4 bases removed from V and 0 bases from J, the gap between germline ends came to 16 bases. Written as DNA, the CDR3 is TGTGCTAGTGGTTCACTGAGGCCGGACAGCTCCTACAATGAGCAGTTCTTC. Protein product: CASGSLRPDSSYNEQFF.

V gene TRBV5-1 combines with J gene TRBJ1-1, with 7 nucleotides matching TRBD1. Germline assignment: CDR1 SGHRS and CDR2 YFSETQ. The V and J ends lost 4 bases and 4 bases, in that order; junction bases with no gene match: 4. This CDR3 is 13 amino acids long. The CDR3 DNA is TGCGCCAGCAGCCCTACAGGGGTCACTGAAGCTTTCTTT. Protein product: CASSPTGVTEAFF.

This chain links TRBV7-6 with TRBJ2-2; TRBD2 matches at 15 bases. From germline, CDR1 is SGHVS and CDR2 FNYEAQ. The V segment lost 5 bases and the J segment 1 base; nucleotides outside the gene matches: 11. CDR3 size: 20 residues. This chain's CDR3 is CASSPGLAGGLELNTGELFF. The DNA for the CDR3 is TGTGCCAGCAGCCCGGGACTAGCGGGAGGTCTTGAGTTGAACACCGGGGAGCTGTTTTTT.

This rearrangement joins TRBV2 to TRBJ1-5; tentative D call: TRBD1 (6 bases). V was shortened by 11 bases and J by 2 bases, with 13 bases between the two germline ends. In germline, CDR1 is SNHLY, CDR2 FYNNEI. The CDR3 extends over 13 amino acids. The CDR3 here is CAGRTGRNQPQHF. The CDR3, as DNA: TGTGCCGGAAGAACAGGGCGCAATCAGCCCCAGCATTTT.

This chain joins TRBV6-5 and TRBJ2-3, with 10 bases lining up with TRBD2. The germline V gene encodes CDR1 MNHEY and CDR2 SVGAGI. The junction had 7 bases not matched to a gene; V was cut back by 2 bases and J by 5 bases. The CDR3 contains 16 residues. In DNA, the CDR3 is TGTGCCAGCAGTTACAAGGGACTAGCGCGTAGAGATACGCAGTATTTT. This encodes CASSYKGLARRDTQYF.

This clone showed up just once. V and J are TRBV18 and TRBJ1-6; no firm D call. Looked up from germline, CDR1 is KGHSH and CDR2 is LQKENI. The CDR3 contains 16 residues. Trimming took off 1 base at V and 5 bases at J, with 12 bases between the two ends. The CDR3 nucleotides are TGTGCCAGCTCACCACGTCAACAGCTAAATAATTCACCCCTCCACTTT. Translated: CASSPRQQLNNSPLHF.

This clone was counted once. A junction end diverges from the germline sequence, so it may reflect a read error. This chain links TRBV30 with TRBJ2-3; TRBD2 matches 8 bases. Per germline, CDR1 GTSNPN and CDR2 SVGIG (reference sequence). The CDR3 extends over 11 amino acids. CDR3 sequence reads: CAWEVGTRRSF. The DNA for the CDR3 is TGTGCCTGGGAGGTTGGGACTAGAAGAAGTTTT.

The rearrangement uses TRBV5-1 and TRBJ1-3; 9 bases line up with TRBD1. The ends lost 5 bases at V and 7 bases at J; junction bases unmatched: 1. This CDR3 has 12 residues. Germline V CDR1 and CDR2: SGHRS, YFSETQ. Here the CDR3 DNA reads TGCGCCAGCAGGGGGACAGGGAACACCATATATTTT. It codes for CASRGTGNTIYF.

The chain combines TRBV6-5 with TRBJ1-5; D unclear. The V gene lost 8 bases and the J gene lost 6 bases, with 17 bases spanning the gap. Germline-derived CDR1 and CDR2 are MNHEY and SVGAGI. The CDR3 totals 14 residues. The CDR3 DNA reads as TGTGCCAGCGACACCGCCAACGGTGTTCAGCCCCAGCATTTT. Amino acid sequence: CASDTANGVQPQHF.

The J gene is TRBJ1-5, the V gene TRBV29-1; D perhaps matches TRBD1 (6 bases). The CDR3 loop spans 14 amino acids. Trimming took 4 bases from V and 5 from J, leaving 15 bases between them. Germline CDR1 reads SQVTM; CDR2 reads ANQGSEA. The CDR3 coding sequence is TGCAGCGTTGGGACGGGGGGCGAGTATCAGCCCCAGCATTTT. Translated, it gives CSVGTGGEYQPQHF.

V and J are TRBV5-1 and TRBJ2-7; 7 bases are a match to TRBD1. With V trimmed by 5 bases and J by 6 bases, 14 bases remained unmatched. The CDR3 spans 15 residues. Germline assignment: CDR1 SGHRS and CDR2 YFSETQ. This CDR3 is CASRAIRDSSREQYF. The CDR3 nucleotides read TGCGCCAGCAGGGCGATACGGGACAGCTCGCGCGAGCAGTACTTC.

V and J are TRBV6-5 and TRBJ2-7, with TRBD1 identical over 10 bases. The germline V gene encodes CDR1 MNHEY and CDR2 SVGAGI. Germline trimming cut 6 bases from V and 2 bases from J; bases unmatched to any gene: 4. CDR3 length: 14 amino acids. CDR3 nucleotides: TGTGCCAGCAGCCGACAGGGGGCGACCTACGAGCAGTACTTC. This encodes CASSRQGATYEQYF.

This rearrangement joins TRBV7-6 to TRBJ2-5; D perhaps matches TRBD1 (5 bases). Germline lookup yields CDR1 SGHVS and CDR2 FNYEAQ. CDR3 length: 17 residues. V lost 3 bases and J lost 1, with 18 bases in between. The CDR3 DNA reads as TGTGCCAGCAGCTTGGGCTTTAAGGGGCCCATCCAAGAGACCCAGTACTTC. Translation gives CASSLGFKGPIQETQYF. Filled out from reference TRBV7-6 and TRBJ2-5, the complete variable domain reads GAGVSQSPRYKVTKRGQDVALRCDPISGHVSLYWYRQALGQGPEFLTYFNYEAQQDKSGLPNDRFSAERPEGSISTLTIQRTEQRDSAMYRCASSLGFKGPIQETQYFGPGTRLLVL.

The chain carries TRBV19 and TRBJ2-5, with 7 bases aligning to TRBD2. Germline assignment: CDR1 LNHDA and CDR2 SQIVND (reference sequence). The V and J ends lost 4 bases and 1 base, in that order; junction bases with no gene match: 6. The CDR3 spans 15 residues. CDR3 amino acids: CASSSGGGIQETQYF. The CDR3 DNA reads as TGTGCCAGTAGTAGTGGGGGGGGGATCCAAGAGACCCAGTACTTC.

The CDR3: CASSWSQGFGEKLFF. For the CDR3, the DNA is TGTGCCAGCAGTTGGAGTCAGGGGTTCGGTGAAAAACTGTTTTTT. This sequence joins TRBV6-5 and TRBJ1-4; weak D call: TRBD1 (6 bases). The CDR3 contains 15 residues. V lost 4 bases to trimming and J lost 7 bases, with 16 bases between them. The germline V gene encodes CDR1 MNHEY and CDR2 SVGAGI.

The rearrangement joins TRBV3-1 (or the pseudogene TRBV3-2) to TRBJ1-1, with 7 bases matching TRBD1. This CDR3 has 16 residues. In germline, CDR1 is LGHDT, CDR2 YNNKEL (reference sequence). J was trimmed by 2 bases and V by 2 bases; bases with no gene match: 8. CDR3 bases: TGTGCCAGCAGCCAACCTAGACACAGGGGTAACACTGAAGCTTTCTTT. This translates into CASSQPRHRGNTEAFF.